These 22 T cell receptor beta chains were sequenced from one sample in a study of T-cell memory formation after mild COVID-19. TCRdb recomputed calls from the 5' RACE reads with MiXCR, one row per CDR3 protein. The sample shows about 340,000 distinct CDR3 sequences, about 15% of them seen only once. Input material: PBMCs or a T cell subset sorted from them (not recorded which). All receptors derive from a man younger than 35 who had mild COVID-19 (a few samples of this study predate the infection). Cell type and time point are not known.

This clonotype came up many times. The CDR3 reads CASISLSGGNNEQFF. The DNA for the CDR3 is TGTGCCAGCATTTCACTGAGCGGGGGGAACAATGAGCAGTTCTTC. This sequence joins TRBV28 and TRBJ2-1; 9 positions match TRBD2. The J segment lost 5 bases and the V segment lost 7 bases, leaving 9 bases of the junction unmatched. The CDR3 spans 15 residues. Per the germline V gene, CDR1 is MDHEN and CDR2 is SYDVKM. Supplemented by reference TRBV28 and TRBJ2-1, the full variable domain reads DVKVTQSSRYLVKRTGEKVFLECVQDMDHENMFWYRQDPGLGLRLIYFSYDVKMKEKGDIPEGYSVSREKKERFSLILESASTNQTSMYLCASISLSGGNNEQFFGPGTRLTVL.

In this sample, this clonotype turned up a few times. This chain uses TRBV18 with TRBJ2-2; unclear D gene. Germline V lookup: CDR1 KGHSH, CDR2 LQKENI. This CDR3 region has 16 residues. Trimming stripped 3 bases from V and 4 bases from J, with 15 bases between. Here the CDR3 DNA reads TGTGCCAGCTCACCTGCAGGCGGCGTTGGCACCGGGGAGCTGTTTTTT. Translated, it gives CASSPAGGVGTGELFF.

This clonotype was recorded at least ten times. V is TRBV5-1 and J is TRBJ1-1, with a tentative D call TRBD1 (6 bases). The CDR3 loop spans 14 amino acids. Germline CDR1 and CDR2: SGHRS and YFSETQ. Deletions cut 4 bases from V and 0 bases from J, with 10 bases between. Here the CDR3 DNA reads TGCGCCAGCAGCGTGGGGACAATGAACACTGAAGCTTTCTTT. This sequence encodes CASSVGTMNTEAFF.

This clonotype was seen a handful of times. J is TRBJ2-7 and V is TRBV11-2, with D hard to call. CDR1 is SGHAT and CDR2 is FQNNGV in the germline V gene. The CDR3 runs to 13 residues. Trimming removed 1 base at V and 2 bases at J, with 6 bases between. The CDR3 DNA follows: TGTGCCAGCAGCTTAGCGAGAACCTACGAGCAGTACTTC. This gives the protein CASSLARTYEQYF.

The rearrangement joins TRBV6-2 or TRBV6-3 to TRBJ2-3; D possibly corresponds to TRBD1 (5 bases). This CDR3 is 14 amino acids long. Germline CDR1 and CDR2: MNHEY and SVGEGT. V shed 7 bases and J shed 0 bases, with 11 bases lying between them. CDR3 loop: CASNGAASTDTQYF. DNA for the CDR3: TGTGCCAGCAATGGGGCCGCTAGCACAGATACGCAGTATTTT.

The chain has TRBV24-1 and TRBJ2-1; 9 nucleotides agree with TRBD2. CDR3 size: 17 residues. Germline V lookup: CDR1 KGHDR, CDR2 SFDVKD. V lost 5 bases, J lost 0 bases, and 7 bases stayed unmatched. The CDR3 DNA reads as TGTGCCACCAGTGCCTCGTTTAGCGGGGGCTCCTACAATGAGCAGTTCTTC. This codes for CATSASFSGGSYNEQFF.

This clonotype was observed a few times. CDR3 amino acids: CAWSVRLVNTGELFF. CDR3 DNA sequence: TGTGCCTGGAGTGTACGACTGGTTAACACCGGGGAGCTGTTTTTT. The rearrangement links TRBV30 to TRBJ2-2; D not resolved. The CDR3 covers 15 residues. The germline V and J ends were trimmed by 0 bases and 2 bases, with 10 bases remaining between them. The germline gives CDR1 GTSNPN, CDR2 SVGIG (reference sequence).

This clonotype was detected a few times. The chain has TRBV28 and TRBJ1-2; 10 nucleotides agree with TRBD1. V gave up 10 bases and J gave up 5 bases; unmatched junction bases: 4. CDR3 size: 12 residues. Germline values: CDR1 MDHEN, CDR2 SYDVKM. CDR3 protein: CATWDRGYGYTF. CDR3 nucleotides: TGTGCCACCTGGGACAGGGGATATGGCTACACCTTC.

J is TRBJ1-5 and V is TRBV12-3 or TRBV12-4, with D unclear. V shed 3 bases and J shed 1 base, with 7 bases lying between them. The CDR3 is made up of 14 amino acids. The CDR3 DNA reads TGTGCCAGCAGTTTCCAGGAGAGCAATCAGCCCCAGCATTTT. Encoded protein: CASSFQESNQPQHF.

The CDR3 DNA is TGTGCCAGCAGCTACGGTGGTGGCGGTATAGAGACCCAGTACTTC. Translating it yields CASSYGGGGIETQYF. The V call is TRBV7-3, the J call TRBJ2-5; D is unresolved. Trimming cost V 4 bases and J 4 bases, with 16 bases left between them. This CDR3 is 15 amino acids long. The germline V gene has CDR1 SGHTA and CDR2 FQGTGA.

This clonotype was detected ten times or more. The chain uses TRBV4-3 and TRBJ2-6, with D uncertain. This CDR3 spans 14 amino acids. Trimming took off 4 bases at V and 2 bases at J, with 6 bases between the two ends. The V gene's germline CDR1 is LGHNA and CDR2 YSLEER. CDR3 sequence reads: CASSLNTGANVLTF. For the CDR3, the DNA is TGCGCCAGCAGCCTCAATACTGGGGCCAACGTCCTGACTTTC.

This clonotype was picked up a small number of times. The V and J genes are TRBV7-9 and TRBJ1-5; 9 bases are a match to TRBD1. Per germline, CDR1 SEHNR and CDR2 FQNEAQ (reference sequence). Unmatched junction bases numbered 6, after V lost 5 bases and J lost 1 base. This CDR3 spans 16 amino acids. Here the CDR3 DNA reads TGTGCCAGCAGCAGAACAGGGGGCGAAAGCAATCAGCCCCAGCATTTT. This sequence encodes CASSRTGGESNQPQHF. The full variable domain, rest sourced from reference TRBV7-9 and TRBJ1-5, is DTGVSQNPRHKITKRGQNVTFRCDPISEHNRLYWYRQTLGQGPEFLTYFQNEAQLEKSRLLSDRFSAERPKGSFSTLEIQRTEQGDSAMYLCASSRTGGESNQPQHFGDGTRLSIL.

On this clonotype: The junction departs from germline at one end; a sequencing error may be responsible. V usage is TRBV7-2 and J usage is TRBJ2-7, with 9 positions matching TRBD2. The CDR3 has 13 residues. The germline gives CDR1 SGHTA, CDR2 FQGNSA. Here the CDR3 reads CASSLQRREGLNF. CDR3 sequence (DNA): TGTGCCAGCAGCTTACAGAGGCGGGAGGGCCTGAACTTC.

This clonotype was counted only a few times. CDR3 sequence reads: CASAGGETQYF. The CDR3 DNA is TGTGCCAGTGCCGGGGGTGAAACCCAGTACTTC. This chain joins TRBV13 and TRBJ2-5, with D perhaps matching TRBD2 (6 bases). The V gene's germline CDR1 is PRHDT and CDR2 FYEKMQ (reference sequence). The CDR3 contains 11 residues. V lost 9 bases and J 8 bases, leaving 13 bases between the germline ends.

The chain recombines TRBV15 with TRBJ2-7; D perhaps matches TRBD2 (7 bases). From germline, CDR1 is LNHNV and CDR2 YYDKDF (reference sequence). The CDR3 extends over 13 amino acids. V was cut by 3 bases and J by 6 bases, with 12 bases left in between. CDR3 residues: CATSSPGGLEQYF. DNA for the CDR3: TGTGCCACCAGCAGTCCCGGGGGGCTCGAGCAGTACTTC.

The chain has TRBV7-2 and TRBJ2-5; D may be TRBD1 or TRBD2 (5 bases each). Trimming left V 7 bases short and J 2 bases short, with 14 bases between. Germline lookup yields CDR1 SGHTA and CDR2 FQGNSA. This CDR3 spans 14 amino acids. Here the CDR3 DNA reads TGTGCCAGCACCCCCGGGGCGAGGCAAGAGACCCAGTACTTC. Its protein product is CASTPGARQETQYF.

The sample holds a few counts of this clonotype. The chain combines TRBV24-1 with TRBJ2-1; 8 bases agree with TRBD1. The germline gives CDR1 KGHDR, CDR2 SFDVKD. This CDR3 is built from 16 residues. Trimming removed 1 base from V and 8 bases from J; junction bases left unmatched: 9. The CDR3 loop reads CATSDFPGQGVHEQFF. In DNA form, the CDR3 reads TGTGCCACCAGTGATTTCCCAGGACAGGGCGTCCATGAGCAGTTCTTC.

The J gene is TRBJ1-2, the V gene TRBV27, with TRBD1 matching over 7 bases. This CDR3 has 14 residues. Germline values: CDR1 MNHEY, CDR2 SMNVEV (reference sequence). The V and J ends lost 4 bases and 4 bases, in that order; junction bases with no gene match: 6. Here the CDR3 reads CASSSYRGGYGYTF. CDR3 coding DNA: TGTGCCAGCAGTTCCTACAGGGGAGGCTATGGCTACACCTTC.

This clonotype was observed a few times. The chain has TRBV14 and TRBJ2-3; 10 nucleotides agree with TRBD2. Germline-derived CDR1 and CDR2 are SGHDN and FVKESK. The CDR3 is made up of 16 amino acids. J gave up 3 bases and V 1 base, and 4 bases lay outside the gene matches. CDR3 DNA: TGTGCCAGCAGCCAAGCCGAGCGGGGGGGGACAGATACGCAGTATTTT. Translation: CASSQAERGGTDTQYF.

J is TRBJ2-2 and V is TRBV11-2; D is undetermined. This CDR3 comprises 13 residues. The V gene's germline CDR1 is SGHAT and CDR2 FQNNGV. Trimming shortened V by 5 bases and J by 4 bases, and 8 bases separated the two germline ends. CDR3 residues: CASSRTTTGELFF. The CDR3, as DNA: TGTGCCAGCAGCCGTACAACCACCGGGGAGCTGTTTTTT.

This clonotype was counted many times. This CDR3 is CASSSGLLGELFF. Here the CDR3 DNA reads TGCGCCAGCAGCTCGGGCCTGCTCGGGGAGCTGTTTTTT. V is TRBV5-1 and J is TRBJ2-2; no clear D gene. The germline V gene has CDR1 SGHRS and CDR2 YFSETQ. There are 13 residues in the CDR3. V dropped 3 bases and J dropped 7 bases, with 10 bases sitting between them.

This clonotype was seen many times. The chain recombines TRBV7-8 with TRBJ2-7; D is uncertain. The germline V gene encodes CDR1 SGHVS and CDR2 FQNEAQ. The CDR3 totals 13 residues. Trimming stripped 3 bases from V and 0 bases from J, with 6 bases between. For the CDR3, the DNA is TGTGCCAGCAGCTTCCCCAGCTCCTACGAGCAGTACTTC. Translation gives CASSFPSSYEQYF.